The T cell receptor (beta chain) under discussion was sequenced for a study of identical twins. Study outcomes and limitations: The conclusions drew on cross-sectional statistical analysis instead of tracking the same donors. The more abundant beta clonotypes in cord blood had fewer insertions, and memory repertoires did not show this. Compared with unrelated sharing, twin-shared out-of-frame alpha sequences had more low-probability sequences.

Note on this clonotype: Its antigen is currently unknown.

Carrying unique molecular identifiers, the cDNA also gained a universal primer site through template switching. TCRdb used MiXCR to reprocess the 5' RACE reads, holding one entry per CDR3 protein. The repertoire holds hundreds of thousands of distinct CDR3 sequences, approximately 6.1% seen once, with around 1.9% in the top ten. The CDR3 contains 16 residues. Trimming cost V 0 bases and J 4 bases; bases outside gene matches: 10. Germline V CDR1 and CDR2: DFQATT, SNEGSKA (reference sequence). The specimen sequenced was naive T cells sorted from blood. The TCR was taken from a man aged 18 to 29 in good health. The V gene is TRBV20-1, the J gene TRBJ2-3; 7 nucleotides line up with TRBD1. The DNA for the CDR3 is TGCAGTGCTAGAGATAATGAACAGGGGCGGGCAGATACGCAGTATTTT. It codes for CSARDNEQGRADTQYF.